This T cell receptor beta chain was sequenced for a study of OX40 agonist ivuxolimab in advanced cancers. CDR3 length: 17 amino acids. Unmatched junction bases numbered 5, after V lost 0 bases and J lost 4 bases. CDR1 and CDR2 (germline): MNHNS, SASEGT. The study's findings and limits: Compared with CD4+, CD8+ T cells on average had more expanded clones. Expanded peripheral T-cell antigen specificity went undetermined.

As for this clone: What it recognizes is unknown.

Clones were read by immunoSEQ multiplex PCR, and TCRdb kept only the in-frame ones, dropping some. The sample shows about 68,000 clones, roughly 83% of them seen only once. The V gene is TRBV6-1, the J gene TRBJ2-2; TRBD1 aligns across 10 bases. This material consisted of CD4+ or CD8+ T cells sorted from blood, taken in a trial of the OX40 agonist ivuxolimab. The origin of this receptor is an adult with an advanced solid tumor such as melanoma, head and neck, liver or kidney cancer. DNA for the CDR3: TGTGCCAGCAGTGAAGCAGGGACAGGGGTTCGCACCGGGGAGCTGTTTTTT. Amino acid sequence: CASSEAGTGVRTGELFF.